This T cell receptor (beta chain) originates from a study of vaccination and CD4 T cells after COVID-19. Study context: There were two doses of either BNT162b2 or mRNA-1273 vaccine given to participants.

Cultured CD4+ T cell DNA was sequenced using the Oncomine TCR Beta short-read assay. TCRdb redid the calling of the PCR reads with MiXCR, one entry per CDR3 protein. The data contain 15,000 to 20,000 distinct CDR3 sequences, approximately 54% of them singletons. Germline loops: CDR1 SGHTA, CDR2 FQGTGA. Between the trimmed V and J ends, which lost 6 bases and 5 bases, there was a span of 22 bases. This CDR3 has 16 residues. Treatment reported: roughly 11-day PBMC culture with coronavirus spike peptide pools or control peptides (ViraFEST assay). This clonotype has more than one count but fewer than ten. Its cognate antigen is unknown.

The material sequenced was CD4+ T cells from blood, cultured in vitro. V usage is TRBV7-3 and J usage is TRBJ1-1, with TRBD1 as a possible D gene (5 bases). The TCR was taken from a human donor who had recovered from COVID-19. CDR3 sequence: CASSPGQFELGTEAFF. The CDR3 nucleotides read TGTGCCAGCAGTCCTGGACAATTCGAACTGGGGACTGAAGCTTTCTTT.